This entry concerns a single T cell receptor (beta chain). This clone's antigen is unknown. No base quality information exists; no much larger clone differs at one position. The same CDR3 is also encoded by other DNA sequences in this sample. Using the deep immunoSEQ assay, TCR CDR3 regions were amplified from genomic DNA by multiplex PCR. Extracted genomic DNA from each cell subset was spread evenly across all wells of several immunoSEQ 96-well plates, with each plate serving as a replicate. For sorted subsets, 200 to 250 ng of genomic DNA, equivalent to around 29,000 T cell genomes, went into each replicate PCR. The purified libraries were quantified using a Qubit 3.0 fluorometer, sized with a Bioanalyzer 2100, and then quantified again using the KAPA Library Quantification kit. A separate single-read 150-cycle Illumina NextSeq 550 flow cell was used to sequence each immunoSEQ 96-well plate. On the authors' methods: The immunoSEQ output contained only junctional sequences without quality scores, so filtering could not match that applied to full-length reads. Sequences were annotated with PyIR, a Python wrapper for IgBLAST v1.9, using IMGT germline references to assign V/J genes and CDR3. Reads with weak V/J assignments (E-value above 1e-6), missing CDR3, stop codons, out-of-frame junctions, or ambiguous translated residues were removed. V3J clonotypes were defined as sequences sharing an identical inferred V gene, J gene, and CDR3 amino acid sequence. The percentage overlap between two repertoires was calculated by dividing the number of shared unique clonotypes by the size of the smaller repertoire. RTK rarefaction, the Chao1 estimator, and Recon v2.1 estimates of unobserved clonotypes were used to assess repertoire richness. OLGA was used to compute generation probabilities for all TCRbeta clonotypes that the gDNA method yielded from a handful of donors. Held by TCRdb, this immuneACCESS table contains in-frame sequences only and omits some clones. Under half of the omission traces to an unresolved V gene where checked; the cause of the rest is unknown. For V, J and clone size, that table is used; D and trimming come from the DNA. This sample holds around 2,000,000 clones; around 93% were observed only once. The top ten clonotypes cover 1.5% to 2% of the sample.

This entry comes from a study of shared clonotypes between healthy human individuals (dated by TCRdb to the early 2020s). Concerning the study at large: The cohort comprised two women and a few men aged 18 to 49 years. To estimate repertoire size and how much clonotype sharing occurs between individuals, the study deeply sequenced the blood TCR repertoires of roughly 5 healthy adults. To increase sequencing depth and limit assay-specific biases, different laboratories used diverse techniques to prepare libraries and sequence TCR repertoires. For each donor, three plates each were used for CD4 naive and CD4 memory, two plates were used for CD8 naive, and one plate was used for CD8 memory. Leukapheresis yielded between about 0.9 and 9 billion PBMCs per donor.

Including the terminal cysteine and phenylalanine, the CDR3 comprises 14 residues. The entry retains the CDR3 DNA only, 42 bases that are in frame from base 1. V ends up 4 bases short and J 0 bases short, with an unmatched junction base count of 3. CDR1 SQVTM and CDR2 ANQGSEA are derived from the germline V gene. Results and caveats for the whole study, not just this receptor: Pairwise subsampling indicated that sequencing depth was expected to affect the degree of clonotype sharing among donors. Because the study included a small number of donors, the genetic and exposure-history diversity represented was limited. Compared with non-shared clonotypes, clonotypes shared by all four sorted-subset donors had higher generation probabilities. When a handful of donors were compared, the shared fraction of clonotypes was around 4.6% for naive CD4, 3.5% to 4% for naive CD8, 2.3% for memory CD4, and 0.4% for memory CD8. Incomplete sequencing was indicated by rarefaction of sorted-subset datasets, despite the large sequencing depth. Estimated clonotype richness was generally larger for naive than for memory subsets. Sampling was restricted to blood, and TCR repertoires in tissue are likely to differ from TCR repertoires in blood.

CD8 naive samples consisted of CD45RO-negative cells that were positively selected for CCR7, yielding a CD45RA+CCR7+ population without TemRA cells. Donors were healthy HIV-negative adults with no recently reported acute infections or vaccinations. Only Caucasian adults living in Nashville, Tennessee, USA were represented among the donors. After blood collection by leukapheresis, PBMCs were isolated using Ficoll-Histopaque density gradient centrifugation and then cryopreserved in the vapor phase of liquid nitrogen. Analytical flow cytometry was used to check the purity and quantity of each magnetically sorted T cell population. Each sorted fraction had its genomic DNA isolated and then quantified by UV absorbance on a Nanodrop 2000c.

Input material: naive CD8+ T cells from PBMCs. Read against the paper, the sample's cell subset or site label means: CD45RA+CCR7+. The sequence is built from TRBV29-1 and TRBJ2-1, with 7 middle bases fitting TRBD2. This sequence was found in a man younger than 30 in good health. Some clones in this sample may be carry-over from other donors' samples. The encoded CDR3 is CSVVGGSSYNEQFF. The nucleotide sequence reads as follows: TGCAGCGTTGTCGGGGGGAGCTCCTACAATGAGCAGTTCTTC.